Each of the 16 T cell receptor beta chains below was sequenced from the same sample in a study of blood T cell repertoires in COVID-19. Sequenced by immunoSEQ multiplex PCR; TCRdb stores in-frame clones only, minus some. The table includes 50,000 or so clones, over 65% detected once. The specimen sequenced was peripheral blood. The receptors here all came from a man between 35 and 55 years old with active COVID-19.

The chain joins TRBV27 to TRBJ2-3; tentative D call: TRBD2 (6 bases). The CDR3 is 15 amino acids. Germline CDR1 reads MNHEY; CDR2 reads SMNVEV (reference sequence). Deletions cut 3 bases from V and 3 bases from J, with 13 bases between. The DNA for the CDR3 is TGTGCCAGCAGTTTGGCTCCCGGGGGAACAGATACGCAGTATTTT. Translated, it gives CASSLAPGGTDTQYF.

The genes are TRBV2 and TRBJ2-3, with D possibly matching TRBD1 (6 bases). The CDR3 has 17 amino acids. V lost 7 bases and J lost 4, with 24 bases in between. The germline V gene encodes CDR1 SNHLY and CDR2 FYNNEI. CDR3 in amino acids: CASIGLQGGHSPDTQYF. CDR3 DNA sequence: TGTGCCAGCATTGGATTACAGGGTGGGCACAGCCCAGATACGCAGTATTTT.

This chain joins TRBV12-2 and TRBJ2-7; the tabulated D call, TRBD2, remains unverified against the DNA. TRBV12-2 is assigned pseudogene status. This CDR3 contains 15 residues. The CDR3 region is CASRLRTRNHYEQYF. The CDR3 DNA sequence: TGTGCAAGTCGCTTAAGAACTAGGAATCACTACGAGCAGTACTTC.

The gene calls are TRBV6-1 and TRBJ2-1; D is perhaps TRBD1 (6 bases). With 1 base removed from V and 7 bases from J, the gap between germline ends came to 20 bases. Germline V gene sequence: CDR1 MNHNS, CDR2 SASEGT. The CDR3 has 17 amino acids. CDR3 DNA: TGTGCCAGCAGTGAAGGGAGGAGCAGGGGACGGAGGAATGAGCAGTTCTTC. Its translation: CASSEGRSRGRRNEQFF.

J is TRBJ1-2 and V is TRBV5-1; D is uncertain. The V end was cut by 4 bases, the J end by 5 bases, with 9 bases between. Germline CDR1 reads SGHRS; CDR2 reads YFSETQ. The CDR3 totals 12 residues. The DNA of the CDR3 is TGCGCCAGCAGCCCGTCCGAGTATGGCTACACCTTC. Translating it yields CASSPSEYGYTF.

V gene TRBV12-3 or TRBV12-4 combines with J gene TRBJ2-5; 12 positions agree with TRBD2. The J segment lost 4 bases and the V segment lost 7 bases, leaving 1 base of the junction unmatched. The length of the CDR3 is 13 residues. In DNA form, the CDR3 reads TGTGCCAGCATGGGACTAGCGGGAGAGACCCAGTACTTC. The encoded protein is CASMGLAGETQYF.

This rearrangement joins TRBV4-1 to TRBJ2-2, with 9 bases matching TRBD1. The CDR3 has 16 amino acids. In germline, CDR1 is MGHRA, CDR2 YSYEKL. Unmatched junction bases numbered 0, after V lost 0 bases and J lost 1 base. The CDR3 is CASSQEDRGNTGELFF. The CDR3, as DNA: TGCGCCAGCAGCCAAGAGGACAGGGGGAACACCGGGGAGCTGTTTTTT.

The CDR3 reads CASSPRGPNYGYTF. For the CDR3, the DNA is TGTGCCAGCAGCCCCAGGGGGCCTAACTATGGCTACACCTTC. The chain uses TRBV5-4 and TRBJ1-2; 8 bases agree with TRBD1. Per germline, CDR1 SGHNT and CDR2 YYREEE (reference sequence). The CDR3 runs to 14 residues. V shed 4 bases and J 0 bases; nucleotides not matched to a gene: 2.

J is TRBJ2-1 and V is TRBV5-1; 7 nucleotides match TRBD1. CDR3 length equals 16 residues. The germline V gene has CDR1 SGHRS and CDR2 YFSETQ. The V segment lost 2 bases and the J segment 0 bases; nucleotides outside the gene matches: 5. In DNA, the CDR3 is TGCGCCAGCAGCTTTACCGGGACAGTCTCCTACAATGAGCAGTTCTTC. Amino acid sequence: CASSFTGTVSYNEQFF.

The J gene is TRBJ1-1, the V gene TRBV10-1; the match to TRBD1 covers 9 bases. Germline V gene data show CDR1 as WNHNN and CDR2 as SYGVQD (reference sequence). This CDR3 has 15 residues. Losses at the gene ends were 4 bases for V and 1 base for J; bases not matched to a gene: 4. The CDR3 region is CASSGPGQGNTEAFF. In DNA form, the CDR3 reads TGCGCCAGCAGTGGCCCGGGACAGGGGAACACTGAAGCTTTCTTT.

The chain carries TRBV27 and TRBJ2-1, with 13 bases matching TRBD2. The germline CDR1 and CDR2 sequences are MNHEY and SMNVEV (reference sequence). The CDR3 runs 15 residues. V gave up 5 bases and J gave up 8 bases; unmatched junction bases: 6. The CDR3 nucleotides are TGTGCCAGCAGTAAGTGGACTAGCGGGAGCGATGAGCAGTTCTTC. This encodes CASSKWTSGSDEQFF.

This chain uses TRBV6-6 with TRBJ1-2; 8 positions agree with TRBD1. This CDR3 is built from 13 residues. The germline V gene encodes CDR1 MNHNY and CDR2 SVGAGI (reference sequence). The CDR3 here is CITLKTGDYGYTF. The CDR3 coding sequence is TGTATAACCCTCAAGACAGGGGACTATGGCTACACCTTC.

The CDR3 loop is CATESGRAHEQFF. The CDR3 nucleotides read TGTGCCACCGAAAGCGGGCGGGCGCATGAGCAGTTCTTC. The chain uses TRBV27 and TRBJ2-1; D is possibly TRBD2 (6 bases). The CDR3 spans 13 residues. V lost 10 bases and J 8 bases, leaving 18 bases between the germline ends. From germline, CDR1 is MNHEY and CDR2 SMNVEV (reference sequence).

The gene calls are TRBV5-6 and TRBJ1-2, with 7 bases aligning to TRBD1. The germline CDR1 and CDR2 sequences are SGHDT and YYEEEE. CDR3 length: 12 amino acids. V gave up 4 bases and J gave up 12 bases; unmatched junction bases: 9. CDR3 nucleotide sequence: TGTGCCAGCAGCCTCCGACAGGGTTTGGACACCTTC. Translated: CASSLRQGLDTF. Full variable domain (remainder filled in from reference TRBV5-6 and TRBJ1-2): DAGVTQSPTHLIKTRGQQVTLRCSPKSGHDTVSWYQQALGQGPQFIFQYYEEEERQRGNFPDRFSGHQFPNYSSELNVNALLLGDSALYLCASSLRQGLDTFGSGTRLTVV.

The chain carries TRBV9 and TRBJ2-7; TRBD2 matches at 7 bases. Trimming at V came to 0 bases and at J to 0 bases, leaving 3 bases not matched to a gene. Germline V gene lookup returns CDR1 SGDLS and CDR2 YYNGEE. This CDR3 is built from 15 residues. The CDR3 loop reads CASSVEGGLSYEQYF. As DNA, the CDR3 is TGTGCCAGCAGCGTAGAGGGAGGGCTCTCCTACGAGCAGTACTTC.

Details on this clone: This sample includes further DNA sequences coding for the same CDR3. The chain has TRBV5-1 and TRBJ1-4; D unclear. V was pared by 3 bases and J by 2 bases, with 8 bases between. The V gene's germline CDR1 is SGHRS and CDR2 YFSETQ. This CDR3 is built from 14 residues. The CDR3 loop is CASSSGVTNEKLFF. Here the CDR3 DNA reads TGCGCCAGCAGCTCGGGTGTCACTAATGAAAAACTGTTTTTT. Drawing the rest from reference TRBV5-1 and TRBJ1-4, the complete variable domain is KAGVTQTPRYLIKTRGQQVTLSCSPISGHRSVSWYQQTPGQGLQFLFEYFSETQRNKGNFPGRFSGRQFSNSRSEMNVSTLELGDSALYLCASSSGVTNEKLFFGSGTQLSVL.